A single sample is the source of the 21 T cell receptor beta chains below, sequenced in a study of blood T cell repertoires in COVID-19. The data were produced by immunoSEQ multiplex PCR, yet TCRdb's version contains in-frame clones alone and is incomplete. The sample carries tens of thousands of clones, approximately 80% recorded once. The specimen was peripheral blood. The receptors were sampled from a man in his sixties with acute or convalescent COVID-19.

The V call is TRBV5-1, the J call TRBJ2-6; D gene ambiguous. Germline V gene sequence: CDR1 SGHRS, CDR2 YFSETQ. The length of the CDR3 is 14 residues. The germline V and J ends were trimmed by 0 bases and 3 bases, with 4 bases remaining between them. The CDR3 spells CASSLERGANVLTF. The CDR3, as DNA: TGCGCCAGCAGCTTGGAGCGTGGGGCCAACGTCCTGACTTTC.

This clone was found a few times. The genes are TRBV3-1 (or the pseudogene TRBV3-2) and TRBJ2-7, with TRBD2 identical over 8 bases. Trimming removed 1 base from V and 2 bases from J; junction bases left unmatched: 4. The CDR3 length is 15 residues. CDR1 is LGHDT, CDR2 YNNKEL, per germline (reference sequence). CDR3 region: CASSQGGGGPYEQYF. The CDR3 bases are TGTGCCAGCAGCCAAGGTGGCGGGGGGCCCTACGAGCAGTACTTC.

Here the CDR3 DNA reads TGTGCCAGCAGCCAAGGACAGGGGGACCACAATGAGCAGTTCTTC. Its translation: CASSQGQGDHNEQFF. The chain couples TRBV3-1 (or the pseudogene TRBV3-2) to TRBJ2-1, with TRBD1 matching over 9 bases. The germline V gene has CDR1 LGHDT and CDR2 YNNKEL (reference sequence). V trimming: 1 base; J trimming: 5 bases; junction bases outside the gene matches: 3. This CDR3 is built from 15 residues.

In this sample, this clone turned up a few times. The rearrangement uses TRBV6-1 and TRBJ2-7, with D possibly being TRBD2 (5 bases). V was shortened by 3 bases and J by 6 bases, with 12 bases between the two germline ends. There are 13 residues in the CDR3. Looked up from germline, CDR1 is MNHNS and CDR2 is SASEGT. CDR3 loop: CASSDLGLVEQYF. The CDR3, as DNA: TGTGCCAGCAGTGATCTAGGACTGGTCGAGCAGTACTTC.

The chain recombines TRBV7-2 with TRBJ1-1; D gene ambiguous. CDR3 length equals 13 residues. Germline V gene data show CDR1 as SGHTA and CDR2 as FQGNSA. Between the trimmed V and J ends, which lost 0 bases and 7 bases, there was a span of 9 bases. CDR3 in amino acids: CASSLAGDGEAFF. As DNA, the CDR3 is TGTGCCAGCAGCTTAGCGGGAGACGGTGAAGCTTTCTTT.

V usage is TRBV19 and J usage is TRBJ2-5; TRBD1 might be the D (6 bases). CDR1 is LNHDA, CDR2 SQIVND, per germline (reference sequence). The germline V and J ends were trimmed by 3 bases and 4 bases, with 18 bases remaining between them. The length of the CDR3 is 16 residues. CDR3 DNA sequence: TGTGCCAGTAGTATGTTGTTTTATACAGGGACAGAGACCCAGTACTTC. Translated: CASSMLFYTGTETQYF.

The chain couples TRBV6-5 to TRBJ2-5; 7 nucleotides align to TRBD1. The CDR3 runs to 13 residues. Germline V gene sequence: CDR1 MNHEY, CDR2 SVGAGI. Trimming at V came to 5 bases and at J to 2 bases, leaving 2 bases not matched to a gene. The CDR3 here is CASSQTGQETQYF. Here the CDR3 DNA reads TGTGCCAGCAGTCAGACAGGGCAAGAGACCCAGTACTTC.

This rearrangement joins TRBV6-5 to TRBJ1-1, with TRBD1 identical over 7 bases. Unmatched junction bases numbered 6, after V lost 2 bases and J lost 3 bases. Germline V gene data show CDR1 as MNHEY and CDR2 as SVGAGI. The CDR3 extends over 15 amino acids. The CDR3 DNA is TGTGCCAGCAGTTACAGGGGACAGATATACACTGAAGCTTTCTTT. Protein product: CASSYRGQIYTEAFF.

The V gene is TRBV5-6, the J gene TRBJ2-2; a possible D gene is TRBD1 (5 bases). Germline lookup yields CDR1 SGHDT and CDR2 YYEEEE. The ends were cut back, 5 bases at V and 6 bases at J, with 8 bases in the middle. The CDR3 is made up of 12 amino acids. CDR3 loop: CASSRRAGELFF. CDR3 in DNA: TGTGCCAGCAGTCGCAGGGCCGGGGAGCTGTTTTTT. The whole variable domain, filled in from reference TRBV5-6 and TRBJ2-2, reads DAGVTQSPTHLIKTRGQQVTLRCSPKSGHDTVSWYQQALGQGPQFIFQYYEEEERQRGNFPDRFSGHQFPNYSSELNVNALLLGDSALYLCASSRRAGELFFGEGSRLTVL.

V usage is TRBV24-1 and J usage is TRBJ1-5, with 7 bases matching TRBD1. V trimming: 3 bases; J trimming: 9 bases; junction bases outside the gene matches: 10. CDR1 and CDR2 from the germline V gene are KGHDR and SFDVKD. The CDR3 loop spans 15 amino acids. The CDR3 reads CATSDTTGLRGPQHF. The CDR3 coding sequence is TGTGCCACCAGTGATACGACAGGGCTTCGGGGGCCCCAGCATTTT.

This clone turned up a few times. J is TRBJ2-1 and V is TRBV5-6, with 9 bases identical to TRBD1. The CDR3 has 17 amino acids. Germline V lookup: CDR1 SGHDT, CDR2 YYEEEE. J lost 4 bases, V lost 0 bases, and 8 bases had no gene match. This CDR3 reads CASSLAIGTGIYNEQFF. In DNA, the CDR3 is TGTGCCAGCAGCTTGGCGATAGGGACAGGGATTTACAATGAGCAGTTCTTC.

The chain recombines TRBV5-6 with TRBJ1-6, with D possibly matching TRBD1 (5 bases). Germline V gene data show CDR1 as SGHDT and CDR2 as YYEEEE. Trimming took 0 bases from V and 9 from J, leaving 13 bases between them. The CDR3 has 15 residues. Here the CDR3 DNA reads TGTGCCAGCAGCTTGGTGGCCAGGGAAGGTTCACCCCTCCACTTT. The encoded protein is CASSLVAREGSPLHF.

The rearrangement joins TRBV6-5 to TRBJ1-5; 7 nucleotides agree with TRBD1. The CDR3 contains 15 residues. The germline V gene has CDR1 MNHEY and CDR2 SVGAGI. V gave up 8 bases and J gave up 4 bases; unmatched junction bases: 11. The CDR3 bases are TGTGCCAGCGCAGGGGGGATATTAGGGAATCAGCCCCAGCATTTT. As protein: CASAGGILGNQPQHF.

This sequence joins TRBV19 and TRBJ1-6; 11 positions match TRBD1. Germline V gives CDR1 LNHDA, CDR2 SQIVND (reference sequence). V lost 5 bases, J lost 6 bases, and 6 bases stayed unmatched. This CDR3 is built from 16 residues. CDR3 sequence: CASSSTGTGGNSPLHF. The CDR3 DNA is TGTGCCAGTAGTTCTACCGGGACAGGGGGTAATTCACCCCTCCACTTT.

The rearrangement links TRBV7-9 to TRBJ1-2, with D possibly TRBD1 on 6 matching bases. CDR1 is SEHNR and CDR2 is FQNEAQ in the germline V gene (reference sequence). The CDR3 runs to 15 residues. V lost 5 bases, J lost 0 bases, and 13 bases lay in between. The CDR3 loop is CASSKGQSTNYGYTF. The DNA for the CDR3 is TGTGCCAGCAGCAAAGGACAGAGTACTAACTATGGCTACACCTTC.

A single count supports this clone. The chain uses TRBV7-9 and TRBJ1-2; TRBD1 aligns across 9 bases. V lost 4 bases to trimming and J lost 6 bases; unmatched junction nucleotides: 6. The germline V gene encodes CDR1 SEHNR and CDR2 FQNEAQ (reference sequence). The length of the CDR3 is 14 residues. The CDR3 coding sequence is TGTGCCAGCAGCTCCCCCGGGACAGGGAATGGCTACACCTTC. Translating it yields CASSSPGTGNGYTF.

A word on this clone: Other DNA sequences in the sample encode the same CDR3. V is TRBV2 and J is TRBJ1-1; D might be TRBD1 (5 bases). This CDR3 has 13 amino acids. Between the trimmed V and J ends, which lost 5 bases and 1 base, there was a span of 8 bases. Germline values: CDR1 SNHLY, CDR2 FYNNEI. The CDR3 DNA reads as TGTGCCAGCAGTTTCGACAGGAACACTGAAGCTTTCTTT. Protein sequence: CASSFDRNTEAFF.

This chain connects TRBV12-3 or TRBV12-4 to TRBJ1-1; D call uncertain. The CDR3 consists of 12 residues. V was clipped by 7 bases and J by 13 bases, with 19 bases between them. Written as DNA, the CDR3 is TGTGCCAGCACCCCCAGGCGGGAAGGGCTTTTCTTT. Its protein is CASTPRREGLFF.

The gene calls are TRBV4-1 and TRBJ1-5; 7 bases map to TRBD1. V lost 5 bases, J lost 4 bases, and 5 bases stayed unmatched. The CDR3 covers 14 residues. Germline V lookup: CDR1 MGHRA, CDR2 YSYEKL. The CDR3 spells CASSDRQGNQPQHF. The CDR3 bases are TGCGCCAGCAGCGACCGACAGGGTAATCAGCCCCAGCATTTT.

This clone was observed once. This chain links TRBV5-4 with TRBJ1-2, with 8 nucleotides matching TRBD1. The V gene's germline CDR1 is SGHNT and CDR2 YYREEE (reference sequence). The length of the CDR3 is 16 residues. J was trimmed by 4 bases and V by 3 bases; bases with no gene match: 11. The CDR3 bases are TGTGCCAGCAGCTATTTTCCGGGACAGGAGTTCTATGGCTACACCTTC. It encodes CASSYFPGQEFYGYTF.

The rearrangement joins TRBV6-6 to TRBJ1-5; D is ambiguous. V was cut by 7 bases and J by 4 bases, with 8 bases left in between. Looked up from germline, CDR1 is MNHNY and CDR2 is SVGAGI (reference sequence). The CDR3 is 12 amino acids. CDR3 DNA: TGTGCCAGCAAGAGAGCTAATCAGCCCCAGCATTTT. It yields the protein CASKRANQPQHF.